Detailed here is one TCR beta chain. The record originates from a study of blood T cell repertoires in COVID-19. The CDR3 is made up of 13 amino acids. Germline lookup yields CDR1 SQVTM and CDR2 ANQGSEA. Trimming took 5 bases from V and 1 from J, leaving 11 bases between them. Authors' methods: Amplifying reference gene primers gave estimates of nucleated cell counts. Clones were sequenced by immunoSEQ multiplex PCR, and TCRdb holds only the in-frame ones, with some missing. V and J calls plus clone size are reproduced from that table; the DNA served to infer D and trimming. This table has around 700,000 clones, about 90% appearing once.

J is TRBJ1-2 and V is TRBV29-1, with no clear D. The clonotype originates from a young woman with acute or convalescent COVID-19. The sample comprised peripheral blood. CDR3 in amino acids: CSVTARLNYGYTF. The CDR3 DNA follows: TGCAGCGTTACGGCCCGACTTAACTATGGCTACACCTTC.